These T cell receptor beta chains were read from a single sample in a study of blood T cells in healthy people across ages. Via MiXCR, TCRdb re-called the 5' RACE reads, giving one row per CDR3 protein. The table records about 1.4 million distinct CDR3 sequences, roughly 64% of them present only once. The source material was blood. Receptor source: a man aged 18 to 35 in good health. The CDR3 runs from the conserved cysteine through the conserved F or W. Fields, in order: D gene, CDR3 length, J gene, V gene, clone size, CDR3 protein, CDR3 DNA. A D gene is named only where the DNA matches it firmly. Some rows have no size entry. The others give once, few or many, or a class for an expanded clone.

.	15	TRBJ2-2	TRBV6-6	.	CASSSIEGATGELFF	TGTGCCAGCAGTTCTATAGAGGGAGCCACCGGGGAGCTGTTTTTT
.	16	TRBJ2-7	TRBV14	.	CASSQDQGSWVYEQYF	TGTGCCAGCAGCCAAGATCAAGGGAGTTGGGTCTACGAGCAGTACTTC
.	16	TRBJ2-3	TRBV4-1	.	CASSQVRGVIGDTQYF	TGCGCCAGCAGCCAAGTCCGGGGCGTGATTGGAGATACGCAGTATTTT
.	13	TRBJ1-1	TRBV3-1	.	CASSQGIRTEAFF	TGTGCCAGCAGCCAGGGGATACGCACTGAAGCTTTCTTT
.	14	TRBJ2-7	TRBV30	.	CAWSVGNMVGEQYF	TGTGCCTGGAGTGTAGGGAACATGGTAGGCGAGCAGTACTTC
.	15	TRBJ1-1	TRBV7-9	.	CASSFHMRQNTEAFF	TGTGCCAGCAGCTTCCATATGCGACAGAACACTGAAGCTTTCTTT
.	14	TRBJ2-7	TRBV20-1	.	CSATPLRISYEQYF	TGCAGTGCTACCCCACTGCGGATCTCCTACGAGCAGTACTTC
.	15	TRBJ1-6	TRBV4-1	.	CASSQDRRVTSPLHF	TGCGCCAGCAGCCAAGATCGAAGGGTGACTTCACCCCTCCACTTT
TRBD1	20	TRBJ2-3	TRBV3-1	.	CASSQPPTLAGQGALDTQYF	TGTGCCAGCAGCCAACCCCCAACTTTGGCAGGACAGGGGGCTTTAGATACGCAGTATTTT
.	13	TRBJ2-5	TRBV18	.	CASAPTQQETQYF	TGTGCCAGCGCACCAACACAGCAAGAGACCCAGTACTTC
.	14	TRBJ2-7	TRBV6-1	.	CASSGRAAGYEQYF	TGTGCCAGCAGTGGAAGGGCAGCCGGATACGAGCAGTACTTC
.	15	TRBJ1-6	TRBV7-9	once	CASSPRTDPSSPLHF	TGTGCCAGCAGCCCCCGGACCGACCCCTCCTCACCCCTCCACTTT
.	16	TRBJ2-6	TRBV14	.	CASSQFRGRGANVLTF	TGTGCCAGCAGCCAATTCCGGGGAAGAGGGGCCAACGTCCTGACTTTC
TRBD1	20	TRBJ1-4	TRBV3-1	.	CASSSRESTRGTALYEKLFF	TGTGCCAGCAGCTCCCGAGAATCCACCAGAGGGACAGCCCTTTATGAAAAACTGTTTTTT
.	16	TRBJ2-5	TRBV6-5	.	CASSYSVRSTEETQYF	TGTGCCAGCAGTTACTCCGTCAGGTCAACGGAGGAGACCCAGTACTTC
.	15	TRBJ2-7	TRBV4-1	few	CASSQGTSINDEQYF	TGCGCCAGCAGCCAAGGAACTTCTATTAACGACGAGCAGTACTTC
TRBD2	17	TRBJ2-7	TRBV13	once	CASSSPISGGPFYEQYF	TGTGCCAGCAGCTCACCTATTAGCGGGGGTCCCTTCTACGAGCAGTACTTC
.	16	TRBJ2-3	TRBV20-1	.	CSARDPGATNTDTQYF	TGCAGTGCTAGAGACCCGGGGGCTACCAACACAGATACGCAGTATTTT
TRBD1	15	TRBJ2-2	TRBV2	.	CASSGTGGNTGELFF	TGTGCCAGCAGCGGTACAGGGGGGAACACCGGGGAGCTGTTTTTT
TRBD1	17	TRBJ2-7	TRBV10-3	.	CAISEVLVGQGSYEQYF	TGTGCCATCAGTGAGGTTTTGGTGGGACAGGGATCCTACGAGCAGTACTTC
TRBD1	13	TRBJ1-2	TRBV20-1	.	CSAGRGTGLGYTF	TGCAGTGCTGGCAGGGGGACGGGACTTGGCTACACCTTC
.	17	TRBJ2-1	TRBV4-2	.	CASRASRGGSFYNEQFF	TGTGCCAGCAGGGCCTCAAGGGGGGGCTCATTCTACAATGAGCAGTTCTTC
.	12	TRBJ1-2	TRBV6-2/TRBV6-3	.	CASSYEHPGYTF	TGTGCCAGCAGTTACGAACACCCAGGCTACACCTTC
.	12	TRBJ2-1	TRBV20-1	.	CSAREERSEQFF	TGCAGTGCTAGAGAGGAGAGGAGTGAGCAGTTCTTC
.	15	TRBJ2-1	TRBV27	few	CASSLQGQSYNEQFF	TGTGCCAGCAGTCTACAGGGACAATCTTACAATGAGCAGTTCTTC
.	13	TRBJ2-7	TRBV7-6	.	CASSLDRGVEQYF	TGTGCCAGCAGCTTGGACCGAGGGGTAGAGCAGTACTTC
.	15	TRBJ1-5	TRBV7-2	.	CASSLRMSANQPQHF	TGTGCCAGCAGCTTAAGGATGTCAGCTAATCAGCCCCAGCATTTT
TRBD2	16	TRBJ2-1	TRBV27	.	CASRSVGVAGDNEQFF	TGTGCCAGCAGATCGGTTGGGGTAGCGGGGGACAATGAGCAGTTCTTC
.	12	TRBJ2-1	TRBV18	.	CASSGRSSEQFF	TGTGCCAGCTCAGGGCGGAGTTCGGAGCAGTTCTTC
TRBD1	14	TRBJ2-7	TRBV27	.	CASSFTGETYEQYF	TGTGCCAGCAGTTTTACAGGGGAAACCTACGAGCAGTACTTC
.	16	TRBJ1-2	TRBV2	.	CASSEMGRRLNYGYTF	TGTGCCAGCAGTGAAATGGGGAGACGGCTAAACTATGGCTACACCTTC
.	13	TRBJ2-3	TRBV11-2	few	CASSSPPTDTQYF	TGTGCCAGCAGCTCGCCCCCCACAGATACGCAGTATTTT
.	19	TRBJ1-6	TRBV5-5	.	CASRLRSLTRSSYNSPLHF	TGTGCCAGCAGGCTGAGGTCCCTCACCCGGAGCTCCTATAATTCACCCCTCCACTTT
TRBD1	15	TRBJ2-3	TRBV6-5	.	CASSYSEGGADTQYF	TGTGCCAGCAGTTACTCAGAAGGGGGCGCAGATACGCAGTATTTT
.	10	TRBJ2-1	TRBV20-1	.	CSTSYNEQFF	TGCAGTACCTCCTACAATGAGCAGTTCTTC
TRBD1	15	TRBJ1-2	TRBV12-3/TRBV12-4	.	CASSIITGASYGYTF	TGTGCCAGCAGTATCATAACAGGGGCTAGCTACGGCTACACCTTC